Below are 9 T cell receptor beta chains sequenced from a single sample in a study of blood T cell repertoires in COVID-19. Clones were read by immunoSEQ multiplex PCR, and TCRdb kept only the in-frame ones, dropping some. The sample lists about 140,000 clones; about 90% were seen once. The sequenced sample was peripheral blood. These receptors all stem from a woman aged 60-75 years with acute or convalescent COVID-19.

This clone was counted a few times. CDR3 DNA: TGTGCCAGCAGTTTTCACCTAGCGGACCTGACCTACGAGCAGTACTTC. Its translation is CASSFHLADLTYEQYF. The chain employs TRBV28 and TRBJ2-7; 7 bases fit TRBD2. From germline, CDR1 is MDHEN and CDR2 SYDVKM. Unmatched junction bases numbered 10, after V lost 3 bases and J lost 2 bases. The CDR3 consists of 16 residues.

The chain combines TRBV5-5 with TRBJ2-3; 11 bases align to TRBD1. J was trimmed by 3 bases and V by 0 bases; bases with no gene match: 3. Germline V gene data show CDR1 as SGHKS and CDR2 as YYEKEE (reference sequence). The CDR3 sequence is 16 residues long. The CDR3 sequence is CASSLGGTGGTDTQYF. Here the CDR3 DNA reads TGTGCCAGCAGCTTGGGTGGGACAGGGGGTACAGATACGCAGTATTTT.

The chain carries TRBV12-3 or TRBV12-4 and TRBJ2-7, with no clear D. The CDR3 contains 12 residues. Between the trimmed V and J ends, which lost 4 bases and 6 bases, there was a span of 10 bases. Here the CDR3 DNA reads TGTGCCAGCAGTTCCCAAATCGGCGAGCAGTACTTC. Its protein is CASSSQIGEQYF.

This sequence joins TRBV3-1 (or the pseudogene TRBV3-2) and TRBJ2-3, with D tentatively TRBD2 (6 bases). CDR1 and CDR2 (germline): LGHDT, YNNKEL (reference sequence). This CDR3 spans 17 amino acids. Between the trimmed V and J ends, which lost 2 bases and 1 base, there was a span of 16 bases. The CDR3 reads CASSQIREKIGTDTQYF. The CDR3 nucleotides are TGTGCCAGCAGCCAAATCCGGGAGAAAATAGGCACAGATACGCAGTATTTT.

The chain has TRBV7-2 and TRBJ2-5, with D perhaps matching TRBD1 (6 bases). The CDR3 sequence is 15 residues long. Per the germline V gene, CDR1 is SGHTA and CDR2 is FQGNSA. V lost 0 bases and J lost 1, with 9 bases in between. CDR3 nucleotide sequence: TGTGCCAGCAGCTTAGCCGCCAGGGGCCAAGAGACCCAGTACTTC. Translation gives CASSLAARGQETQYF.

This clone has just one count. This chain links TRBV4-3 with TRBJ2-1; D may be TRBD2 (6 bases). The CDR3 length is 15 residues. Trimming stripped 0 bases from V and 5 bases from J, with 11 bases between. Germline CDR1 LGHNA, CDR2 YSLEER. CDR3 loop: CASSQDYGGNNEQFF. In nucleotides, the CDR3 is TGCGCCAGCAGCCAAGATTACGGGGGTAACAATGAGCAGTTCTTC.

In the case of this clone: The same CDR3 is also encoded by other DNA sequences in this sample. The rearrangement joins TRBV7-2 to TRBJ1-1; D not resolved. V was clipped by 5 bases and J by 1 base, with 11 bases between them. CDR3 length: 14 amino acids. CDR1 is SGHTA, CDR2 FQGNSA, per germline. CDR3 in DNA: TGTGCCAGCAGCCTCCTGGGAGGGAACACTGAAGCTTTCTTT. Translated, it gives CASSLLGGNTEAFF.

The J gene is TRBJ2-6, the V gene TRBV5-1; D is perhaps TRBD1 (6 bases). This CDR3 has 17 residues. The ends were cut back, 4 bases at V and 0 bases at J, with 14 bases in the middle. Germline CDR1 is SGHRS and CDR2 is YFSETQ. In DNA, the CDR3 is TGCGCCAGCAGCGTGGGACACCTGGGCTCTGGGGCCAACGTCCTGACTTTC. Its translation is CASSVGHLGSGANVLTF.

The chain carries TRBV4-3 and TRBJ1-1; D ambiguous. Germline values: CDR1 LGHNA, CDR2 YSLEER. Trimming took 2 bases from V and 3 from J, leaving 13 bases between them. The CDR3 loop spans 15 amino acids. The CDR3 coding sequence is TGCGCCAGCAGCCAATCCGGCGGGGTCGACACTGAAGCTTTCTTT. Encoded protein: CASSQSGGVDTEAFF.